The clone carrying this T cell receptor (beta chain) was counted between two and nine times. The target antigen is unknown. The data were obtained in a study of cytomegalovirus exposure and HLA in healthy donors. Study information: There were over 350 genotyped donors. Of these, 81% fell in the genetic ancestry cluster associated with self-reported Caucasian donors.

PCR primers comprised 60 Vbeta and 13 Jbeta primers. Using immunoSEQ multiplex PCR, the repertoire was profiled, and TCRdb retains in-frame clones only, with some absent. The data show over 150,000 clones, roughly 65% seen once. Whole-study findings and limits: Previously analyzed data showed that most TCR beta V segments were productive at a frequency of about 90% or about 30%. A link between a missense DCLRE1C variant and TCR beta V- and J-gene trimming emerged from a later analysis.

The CDR3 length is 14 residues. Per the germline V gene, CDR1 is SGHAT and CDR2 is FQNNGV. Trimming removed 4 bases at V and 7 bases at J, with 16 bases between. This TCR came from a young woman in good health and CMV-seropositive. The V and J genes are TRBV11-2 and TRBJ1-1; possibly TRBD1 for D (5 bases). What was sequenced was PBMCs. The CDR3 loop reads CASSSHSGVVEAFF. DNA for the CDR3: TGTGCCAGCAGCTCGCACTCGGGGGTAGTTGAAGCTTTCTTT.